One sample yielded the 28 T cell receptor beta chains listed below, sequenced in a study of T cell repertoires in cytomegalovirus infection. TCRdb reprocessed the reads with MiXCR, giving one entry per CDR3 protein. The table lists 350,000 to 500,000 distinct CDR3 sequences, about a third of them singletons, with roughly 15% in the top ten. Sequenced sample: PBMCs. The source is a human donor in good health (CMV status not recorded). Some clones in this sample may be carry-over from other donors' samples.

The rearrangement joins TRBV7-2 to TRBJ2-2; 7 positions match TRBD2. The CDR3 spans 14 residues. V trimming: 5 bases; J trimming: 3 bases; junction bases outside the gene matches: 3. Germline values: CDR1 SGHTA, CDR2 FQGNSA. CDR3 sequence (DNA): TGTGCCAGCAGCCAACGGGGGGACACCGGGGAGCTGTTTTTT. Amino acids: CASSQRGDTGELFF.

The chain joins TRBV19 to TRBJ2-7; TRBD1 aligns across 7 bases. The CDR3 consists of 14 residues. The V gene end was trimmed by 3 bases and the J gene end by 5 bases; junction bases not matched to a gene: 7. Germline lookup yields CDR1 LNHDA and CDR2 SQIVND (reference sequence). Here the CDR3 reads CASSIDRVGDEQYF. CDR3 nucleotide sequence: TGTGCCAGTAGTATTGACAGGGTAGGAGACGAGCAGTACTTC.

J is TRBJ2-7 and V is TRBV5-4; no reliable D call. From germline, CDR1 is SGHNT and CDR2 YYREEE (reference sequence). The CDR3 contains 14 residues. Trimming left V 0 bases short and J 2 bases short, with 9 bases between. The CDR3 coding sequence is TGTGCCAGCAGCTTGGGAGTGGGTACCTACGAGCAGTACTTC. It translates to CASSLGVGTYEQYF.

V is TRBV20-1 and J is TRBJ1-2, with 7 bases that match TRBD1. Trimming took 1 base from V and 0 from J; bases not matched to a gene: 14. The CDR3 is made up of 18 amino acids. The germline CDR1 and CDR2 sequences are DFQATT and SNEGSKA (reference sequence). The CDR3 sequence: CSARGGKETGITNYGYTF. The CDR3 nucleotides are TGCAGTGCTAGAGGGGGGAAGGAGACAGGGATAACTAACTATGGCTACACCTTC.

This clonotype has a count of ten or more. V and J are TRBV7-2 and TRBJ2-5; TRBD2 might be the D (6 bases). The CDR3 loop spans 15 amino acids. Germline V gives CDR1 SGHTA, CDR2 FQGNSA. V dropped 0 bases and J dropped 5 bases, with 13 bases sitting between them. CDR3 in DNA: TGTGCCAGCAGCTTAGCGGTGCGGGGTGGGGAGACCCAGTACTTC. This codes for CASSLAVRGGETQYF.

In the case of this clonotype: A much more abundant neighbour one base away suggests this may be a read error. This chain connects TRBV6-4 to TRBJ2-3; either TRBD1 or TRBD2 may fit D (6 bases each). The germline CDR1 and CDR2 sequences are MRHNA and SNTAGT. CDR3 length equals 14 residues. CDR3 coding DNA: TGTGCCAGCAGTGGGGGGGCGGACACAGAAACGCAGTATTTT. This gives the protein CASSGGADTETQYF.

V is TRBV20-1 and J is TRBJ2-1; D possibly corresponds to TRBD2 (5 bases). In germline, CDR1 is DFQATT, CDR2 SNEGSKA (reference sequence). The CDR3 is 15 amino acids. Trimming left V 0 bases short and J 7 bases short, with 16 bases between. The CDR3 reads CSARDSGGLKNEQFF. The CDR3 DNA sequence: TGCAGTGCTAGAGACAGCGGTGGGTTGAAGAATGAGCAGTTCTTC.

The chain carries TRBV18 and TRBJ2-7, with 9 bases lining up with TRBD1. Germline assignment: CDR1 KGHSH and CDR2 LQKENI. The CDR3 is 16 residues long. V trimming: 0 bases; J trimming: 5 bases; junction bases outside the gene matches: 8. This chain's CDR3 is CASSPPKNRGQNEQYF. CDR3 nucleotides: TGTGCCAGCTCACCACCGAAGAACAGGGGGCAGAACGAGCAGTACTTC.

This clonotype was recorded a few times. The CDR3 nucleotides read TGTGCCAGCAGCCAAGGACAGGGAATAAGGAGCTCCTATAATTCACCCCTCCACTTT. The encoded protein is CASSQGQGIRSSYNSPLHF. The V gene is TRBV14, the J gene TRBJ1-6, with TRBD1 matching over 7 bases. CDR3 size: 19 residues. Germline V lookup: CDR1 SGHDN, CDR2 FVKESK. The V segment lost 1 base and the J segment 0 bases; nucleotides outside the gene matches: 9.

With respect to this clonotype: Given a much more abundant clone one base away, this may be a read error. No conserved phenylalanine or tryptophan ends this CDR3, so it is likely a read error. This chain uses TRBV7-2 with TRBJ2-7, with D perhaps matching TRBD2 (6 bases). The CDR3 totals 17 residues. The V and J ends lost 7 bases and 6 bases respectively, with 28 bases between them. Germline V gene lookup returns CDR1 SGHTA and CDR2 FQGNSA. In DNA form, the CDR3 reads TGTGCCAGCACCCCCAATTCCGGGGGAGCTATGGTTGGCGAGCAGTACTTA. This translates into CASTPNSGGAMVGEQYL.

V is TRBV6-5 and J is TRBJ1-4; TRBD1 aligns across 7 bases. The CDR3 is 17 amino acids. Germline CDR1 reads MNHEY; CDR2 reads SVGAGI. The junction had 12 bases not matched to a gene; V was cut back by 6 bases and J by 2 bases. In DNA, the CDR3 is TGTGCCAGCAGAATCGGGACAGTTTTTTCCACTAATGAAAAACTGTTTTTT. Translating it yields CASRIGTVFSTNEKLFF.

The chain uses TRBV20-1 and TRBJ2-3, with 14 bases lining up with TRBD2. Germline V gives CDR1 DFQATT, CDR2 SNEGSKA (reference sequence). The ends lost 4 bases at V and 1 base at J; junction bases unmatched: 13. The CDR3 sequence is 19 residues long. CDR3 nucleotide sequence: TGCAGTGCTATACCCCTGACTAGCGGGGGGGCTGTGGGCACAGATACGCAGTATTTT. Translated: CSAIPLTSGGAVGTDTQYF.

The chain couples TRBV7-2 to TRBJ2-1; 16 bases match TRBD2. CDR1 SGHTA and CDR2 FQGNSA come from the germline V gene. V lost 5 bases to trimming and J lost 6 bases; unmatched junction nucleotides: 10. The CDR3 consists of 18 residues. The CDR3 nucleotides are TGTGCCAGCAGCCTACTTCCCGGGACTAGCGGGAGGGGCAATGAGCAGTTCTTC. Translated, it gives CASSLLPGTSGRGNEQFF.

This clonotype was observed a few times. The chain couples TRBV11-2 to TRBJ2-4; a weak D match, TRBD2 (7 bases). Germline loops: CDR1 SGHAT, CDR2 FQNNGV. V lost 4 bases and J lost 9, with 22 bases in between. The CDR3 loop spans 16 amino acids. The CDR3, as DNA: TGTGCCAGCAGCTCTCTTATGGGAGGGGGTTATGGCATTCAGTACTTC. Amino acids: CASSSLMGGGYGIQYF.

This clonotype was seen a handful of times. The J gene is TRBJ1-1, the V gene TRBV20-1; D call uncertain. Germline V lookup: CDR1 DFQATT, CDR2 SNEGSKA (reference sequence). The CDR3 is 10 amino acids. CDR3 nucleotide sequence: TGCACCGCGGGGTACACTGAAGCTTTCTTT. Translation: CTAGYTEAFF.

This clonotype turned up a few times. The V and J genes are TRBV4-1 and TRBJ1-1; D is ambiguous. This CDR3 has 14 amino acids. The ends were cut back, 0 bases at V and 2 bases at J, with 7 bases in the middle. In germline, CDR1 is MGHRA, CDR2 YSYEKL. Written as DNA, the CDR3 is TGCGCCAGCAGCCAAGAGCAAGACAACACTGAAGCTTTCTTT. This codes for CASSQEQDNTEAFF.

With respect to this clonotype: A much larger clone differs by one base, so this may be a read error. The J gene is TRBJ2-3, the V gene TRBV7-6; D is perhaps TRBD1 (6 bases). Germline V CDR1 and CDR2: SGHVS, FNYEAQ. The CDR3 is 14 amino acids. V was pared by 7 bases and J by 7 bases, with 18 bases between. Written as DNA, the CDR3 is TGTGCCAGCAACTCCCACACAGGGCCCCATACGCAGTATTTT. Translating it yields CASNSHTGPHTQYF.

The chain carries TRBV11-1 and TRBJ2-3; D might be TRBD1 (7 bases). Germline assignment: CDR1 SGHAT and CDR2 FQDESV (reference sequence). The CDR3 totals 18 residues. Trimming cost V 0 bases and J 3 bases, with 19 bases left between them. CDR3 coding DNA: TGTGCCAGCAGCTTAGCGGCAGGGGGAGGCATTTCGACAGATACGCAGTATTTT. Translation gives CASSLAAGGGISTDTQYF.

The V and J genes are TRBV28 and TRBJ1-2; no clear D. V lost 6 bases, J lost 0 bases, and 11 bases lay in between. CDR1 is MDHEN, CDR2 SYDVKM, per germline. This CDR3 contains 14 residues. The CDR3, as DNA: TGTGCCAGCAGGTTAGGGTCTTCTAACTATGGCTACACCTTC. Its translation is CASRLGSSNYGYTF.

This clonotype was detected a few times. The genes are TRBV28 and TRBJ2-5, with D perhaps TRBD2 (5 bases). CDR1 is MDHEN and CDR2 is SYDVKM in the germline V gene. The CDR3 has 14 amino acids. Deletions cut 4 bases from V and 5 bases from J, with 14 bases between. CDR3 DNA: TGTGCCAGCAGTTCCCAACTAGTGAGCGAGACCCAGTACTTC. This gives the protein CASSSQLVSETQYF.

The chain has TRBV5-1 and TRBJ1-3; a weak D match, TRBD1 (5 bases). This CDR3 spans 15 amino acids. CDR1 and CDR2 (germline): SGHRS, YFSETQ. V was clipped by 0 bases and J by 6 bases, with 13 bases between them. CDR3 sequence: CASSLGDLMENTIYF. The DNA of the CDR3 is TGCGCCAGCAGCTTGGGGGACCTCATGGAAAACACCATATATTTT.

The chain uses TRBV6-1 and TRBJ2-1; 7 nucleotides match TRBD1. Trimming removed 8 bases from V and 5 bases from J; junction bases left unmatched: 12. The CDR3 has 15 residues. The germline CDR1 and CDR2 sequences are MNHNS and SASEGT. The CDR3 DNA reads TGTGCCAGCGGTCGGGACAGCAACCTTAACAATGAGCAGTTCTTC. This codes for CASGRDSNLNNEQFF.

In its sample, this clonotype was seen many times. The junction and the germline gene differ at one end; a read error may be behind it. The chain carries TRBV7-8 and TRBJ2-3; no clear D. The CDR3 is made up of 17 amino acids. Germline CDR1 and CDR2: SGHVS and FQNEAQ. The CDR3 loop reads CASSSPGWTPGTDTQYF. CDR3 DNA: TGTGCCAGCAGCTCCCCAGGCTGGACCCCTGGCACTGATACGCAGTATTTT.

The CDR3 nucleotides read TGTGCCAGCAGCTTAAACAACGGACAGGGGGTATACGAGCAGTACTTC. This gives the protein CASSLNNGQGVYEQYF. The V call is TRBV7-3, the J call TRBJ2-7, with 10 bases aligning to TRBD1. Germline loops: CDR1 SGHTA, CDR2 FQGTGA. The J segment lost 4 bases and the V segment lost 1 base, leaving 7 bases of the junction unmatched. This CDR3 has 16 residues.

This clonotype was seen a handful of times. The genes are TRBV5-4 and TRBJ2-1; 7 bases are shared with TRBD2. The CDR3 has 15 residues. Germline-derived CDR1 and CDR2 are SGHNT and YYREEE (reference sequence). The V and J ends lost 4 bases and 1 base, in that order; junction bases with no gene match: 5. The CDR3 coding sequence is TGTGCCAGCAGCCTGAGGACTAGTTCCTACAATGAGCAGTTCTTC. Protein sequence: CASSLRTSSYNEQFF.

This clonotype was seen only a few times. The chain combines TRBV15 with TRBJ1-4; 10 nucleotides agree with TRBD1. CDR3 length: 20 residues. Losses at the gene ends were 4 bases for V and 6 bases for J; bases not matched to a gene: 20. Germline assignment: CDR1 LNHNV and CDR2 YYDKDF (reference sequence). CDR3 coding DNA: TGTGCCACCAGCACCACCTCCGCCGGGACAGGGGCCCTGGAGTATGAAAAACTGTTTTTT. It specifies CATSTTSAGTGALEYEKLFF. Based on the CDR3 plus reference TRBV15 and TRBJ1-4, the full variable domain is DAMVIQNPRYQVTQFGKPVTLSCSQTLNHNVMYWYQQKSSQAPKLLFHYYDKDFNNEADTPDNFQSRRPNTSFCFLDIRSPGLGDTAMYLCATSTTSAGTGALEYEKLFFGSGTQLSVL.

This clonotype came up a few times. This CDR3 reads CASRNQGRVDTEAFF. In DNA form, the CDR3 reads TGTGCCAGCCGCAACCAGGGCAGGGTGGACACTGAAGCTTTCTTT. The V and J genes are TRBV7-9 and TRBJ1-1; possibly TRBD1 for D (5 bases). This CDR3 has 15 amino acids. V lost 8 bases and J lost 3, with 19 bases in between. The germline gives CDR1 SEHNR, CDR2 FQNEAQ (reference sequence).

The rearrangement uses TRBV28 and TRBJ2-2, with D maybe TRBD1 (6 bases). CDR3 length: 13 residues. Germline assignment: CDR1 MDHEN and CDR2 SYDVKM. Trimming cost V 8 bases and J 1 base, with 8 bases left between them. CDR3 amino acids: CASRTVNTGELFF. Here the CDR3 DNA reads TGTGCCAGCCGGACAGTGAACACCGGGGAGCTGTTTTTT.